Listed below are T cell receptor beta chains from one sample, sequenced in a study of technical replicates of blood from several donors. The assay was immunoSEQ multiplex PCR, and TCRdb's table has in-frame clones only and misses some. The table lists about 80,000 clones, around 94% of them singletons. Sequences were obtained from T cells isolated from PBMCs. The receptor source for this set is a human donor in good health. CDR3s include the opening cysteine and the closing phenylalanine or tryptophan. A D gene is named only where the DNA matches it firmly. Clone size appears in some rows only: once, few, many, or a class for an expanded clone.

D gene: TRBD1; J gene: TRBJ2-7; CDR3 length: 14; clone size: .; V gene: TRBV10-3; CDR3 protein: CAISARQGVIEQYF; CDR3 DNA: TGTGCCATCAGTGCGAGGCAGGGGGTGATCGAGCAGTACTTC
D gene: TRBD1; J gene: TRBJ2-7; CDR3 length: 13; clone size: .; V gene: TRBV29-1; CDR3 protein: CSVAMGQAYEQYF; CDR3 DNA: TGCAGCGTTGCCATGGGACAGGCCTACGAGCAGTACTTC
D gene: TRBD1; J gene: TRBJ1-5; CDR3 length: 16; clone size: .; V gene: TRBV7-9; CDR3 protein: CASSLVRTGINQPQHF; CDR3 DNA: TGTGCCAGCAGCTTAGTCCGGACAGGGATCAATCAGCCCCAGCATTTT
D gene: .; J gene: TRBJ1-1; CDR3 length: 15; clone size: .; V gene: TRBV4-3; CDR3 protein: CASSQATGANTEAFF; CDR3 DNA: TGCGCCAGCAGCCAAGCAACAGGCGCCAATACTGAAGCTTTCTTT
D gene: TRBD1; J gene: TRBJ1-2; CDR3 length: 14; clone size: .; V gene: TRBV5-8; CDR3 protein: CASSLGQGYYGYTF; CDR3 DNA: TGTGCCAGCAGCTTGGGACAGGGATACTATGGCTACACCTTC
D gene: .; J gene: TRBJ2-7; CDR3 length: 11; clone size: .; V gene: TRBV6-5; CDR3 protein: CASSRQYEQYF; CDR3 DNA: TGTGCCAGCAGCCGACAGTACGAGCAGTACTTC
D gene: TRBD2; J gene: TRBJ2-2; CDR3 length: 16; clone size: .; V gene: TRBV2; CDR3 protein: CASSERSGSATGELFF; CDR3 DNA: TGTGCCAGCAGTGAACGGAGCGGGAGTGCCACCGGGGAGCTGTTTTTT
D gene: .; J gene: TRBJ2-1; CDR3 length: 15; clone size: once; V gene: TRBV28; CDR3 protein: CATRDLGPSYNEQFF; CDR3 DNA: TGTGCCACTCGGGATCTGGGCCCATCCTACAATGAGCAGTTCTTC
D gene: .; J gene: TRBJ1-5; CDR3 length: 14; clone size: .; V gene: TRBV27; CDR3 protein: CASSDSYSNQPQHF; CDR3 DNA: TGTGCCAGCAGCGACAGCTATAGCAATCAGCCCCAGCATTTT
D gene: .; J gene: TRBJ2-1; CDR3 length: 14; clone size: .; V gene: TRBV27; CDR3 protein: CASSFREINNEQFF; CDR3 DNA: TGTGCCAGCAGTTTCCGGGAGATAAACAATGAGCAGTTCTTC
D gene: TRBD1; J gene: TRBJ1-1; CDR3 length: 12; clone size: .; V gene: TRBV7-9; CDR3 protein: CASSLGQGEAFF; CDR3 DNA: TGTGCCAGCAGCTTAGGACAGGGCGAAGCTTTCTTT
D gene: TRBD2; J gene: TRBJ2-1; CDR3 length: 14; clone size: once; V gene: TRBV5-1; CDR3 protein: CASFSGRAVNEQFF; CDR3 DNA: TGCGCCAGCTTTTCCGGGAGGGCCGTCAATGAGCAGTTCTTC
D gene: .; J gene: TRBJ2-1; CDR3 length: 12; clone size: .; V gene: TRBV29-1; CDR3 protein: CSVSLGGYEQFF; CDR3 DNA: TGCAGCGTTTCGCTTGGGGGCTATGAGCAGTTCTTC
D gene: .; J gene: TRBJ2-1; CDR3 length: 13; clone size: .; V gene: TRBV6-5; CDR3 protein: CATQGSAYNEQFF; CDR3 DNA: TGTGCGACACAGGGTTCGGCCTACAATGAGCAGTTCTTC
D gene: .; J gene: TRBJ2-3; CDR3 length: 11; clone size: .; V gene: TRBV20-1; CDR3 protein: CSSRNADTQYF; CDR3 DNA: TGCAGTAGCAGGAACGCGGATACGCAGTATTTT
D gene: .; J gene: TRBJ1-3; CDR3 length: 15; clone size: .; V gene: TRBV4-1; CDR3 protein: CASQDWAGSGNTIYF; CDR3 DNA: TGCGCCAGCCAAGATTGGGCCGGCTCTGGAAACACCATATATTTT
D gene: .; J gene: TRBJ1-3; CDR3 length: 13; clone size: .; V gene: TRBV7-6; CDR3 protein: CASRLRGADTIYF; CDR3 DNA: TGTGCCAGCAGACTCCGGGGGGCGGACACCATATATTTT
D gene: .; J gene: TRBJ2-2; CDR3 length: 13; clone size: .; V gene: TRBV19; CDR3 protein: CASSPGTYGELFF; CDR3 DNA: TGTGCCAGTAGTCCCGGGACTTACGGGGAGCTGTTTTTT
D gene: TRBD2; J gene: TRBJ2-3; CDR3 length: 19; clone size: .; V gene: TRBV11-2; CDR3 protein: CASSLLPGTSVSSTDTQYF; CDR3 DNA: TGTGCCAGCAGCCTTTTGCCCGGGACTAGCGTCTCTAGCACAGATACGCAGTATTTT
D gene: .; J gene: TRBJ2-3; CDR3 length: 11; clone size: .; V gene: TRBV6-6; CDR3 protein: CASSRGDTQYF; CDR3 DNA: TGTGCCAGCAGTAGGGGGGATACGCAGTATTTT
D gene: .; J gene: TRBJ2-1; CDR3 length: 14; clone size: .; V gene: TRBV19; CDR3 protein: CASSIVHSNNEQFF; CDR3 DNA: TGTGCCAGTAGTATAGTCCACTCGAACAATGAGCAGTTCTTC
D gene: TRBD2; J gene: TRBJ2-1; CDR3 length: 15; clone size: .; V gene: TRBV7-9; CDR3 protein: CASSSPSGGGNEQFF; CDR3 DNA: TGTGCCAGCAGCTCTCCTAGCGGAGGCGGGAATGAGCAGTTCTTC
D gene: TRBD1; J gene: TRBJ1-2; CDR3 length: 15; clone size: .; V gene: TRBV6-1; CDR3 protein: CASNTRTGGDYGYTF; CDR3 DNA: TGTGCCAGCAATACCAGGACAGGGGGAGACTATGGCTACACCTTC
D gene: .; J gene: TRBJ2-1; CDR3 length: 15; clone size: .; V gene: TRBV6-1; CDR3 protein: CASRREAFSYNEQFF; CDR3 DNA: TGTGCCAGCAGGAGGGAGGCATTCTCCTACAATGAGCAGTTCTTC
D gene: .; J gene: TRBJ2-7; CDR3 length: 14; clone size: .; V gene: TRBV5-1; CDR3 protein: CASSRDGSSYEQYF; CDR3 DNA: TGCGCCAGCAGCCGGGACGGGAGCTCCTACGAGCAGTACTTC
D gene: TRBD2; J gene: TRBJ2-7; CDR3 length: 15; clone size: .; V gene: TRBV27; CDR3 protein: CASSSVLAGDYEQYF; CDR3 DNA: TGTGCCAGCAGTTCCGTCCTAGCGGGAGACTACGAGCAGTACTTC
D gene: TRBD2; J gene: TRBJ2-7; CDR3 length: 15; clone size: .; V gene: TRBV19; CDR3 protein: CASSMGLAVSYEQYF; CDR3 DNA: TGTGCCAGTAGTATGGGACTAGCGGTATCCTACGAGCAGTACTTC
D gene: TRBD2; J gene: TRBJ2-7; CDR3 length: 14; clone size: .; V gene: TRBV19; CDR3 protein: CASSIKREGYEQYF; CDR3 DNA: TGTGCCAGTAGTATAAAACGGGAGGGATACGAGCAGTACTTC
D gene: .; J gene: TRBJ2-1; CDR3 length: 12; clone size: .; V gene: TRBV5-1; CDR3 protein: CASSEGTLGQFF; CDR3 DNA: TGCGCCAGCAGCGAGGGGACTTTGGGGCAGTTCTTC
D gene: .; J gene: TRBJ2-1; CDR3 length: 14; clone size: .; V gene: TRBV28; CDR3 protein: CASSWTAAYNEQFF; CDR3 DNA: TGTGCCAGCAGTTGGACAGCCGCCTACAATGAGCAGTTCTTC
D gene: TRBD2; J gene: TRBJ2-6; CDR3 length: 15; clone size: .; V gene: TRBV10-2; CDR3 protein: CAAINSGIGANVLTF; CDR3 DNA: TGCGCCGCTATAAATAGCGGGATTGGGGCCAACGTCCTGACTTTC
D gene: .; J gene: TRBJ2-3; CDR3 length: 15; clone size: .; V gene: TRBV6-5; CDR3 protein: CASRPTGGMTDTQYF; CDR3 DNA: TGTGCCAGCAGGCCGACGGGGGGCATGACGGATACGCAGTATTTT
D gene: TRBD2; J gene: TRBJ2-3; CDR3 length: 18; clone size: .; V gene: TRBV4-2; CDR3 protein: CASSRRSSGSPFTDTQYF; CDR3 DNA: TGTGCCAGCAGCAGACGATCTAGCGGGTCCCCCTTCACAGATACGCAGTATTTT
D gene: .; J gene: TRBJ1-1; CDR3 length: 13; clone size: .; V gene: TRBV6-1; CDR3 protein: CASKGPGGTEAFF; CDR3 DNA: TGTGCCAGCAAAGGACCGGGGGGGACTGAAGCTTTCTTT
D gene: .; J gene: TRBJ1-5; CDR3 length: 17; clone size: .; V gene: TRBV10-1; CDR3 protein: CASSDGQIASSNQPQHF; CDR3 DNA: TGCGCCAGCAGTGATGGACAGATAGCGAGTAGCAATCAGCCCCAGCATTTT
D gene: .; J gene: TRBJ2-5; CDR3 length: 13; clone size: few; V gene: TRBV19; CDR3 protein: CASSVTRGETQYF; CDR3 DNA: TGTGCCAGTAGTGTAACAAGGGGAGAGACCCAGTACTTC
D gene: TRBD2; J gene: TRBJ2-7; CDR3 length: 16; clone size: once; V gene: TRBV29-1; CDR3 protein: CSVEDLQAGGTYEQYF; CDR3 DNA: TGCAGCGTTGAAGATCTTCAGGCGGGAGGGACCTACGAGCAGTACTTC
D gene: TRBD1; J gene: TRBJ2-1; CDR3 length: 13; clone size: .; V gene: TRBV19; CDR3 protein: CASSFQGAHEQFF; CDR3 DNA: TGTGCCAGTAGTTTCCAGGGGGCCCATGAGCAGTTCTTC
D gene: .; J gene: TRBJ2-5; CDR3 length: 11; clone size: .; V gene: TRBV7-9; CDR3 protein: CASSFGETQYF; CDR3 DNA: TGTGCCAGCAGCTTCGGGGAGACCCAGTACTTC
D gene: .; J gene: TRBJ1-5; CDR3 length: 13; clone size: .; V gene: TRBV5-4; CDR3 protein: CASSIGSNQPQHF; CDR3 DNA: TGTGCCAGCAGTATCGGTAGCAATCAGCCCCAGCATTTT
D gene: TRBD2; J gene: TRBJ2-5; CDR3 length: 14; clone size: .; V gene: TRBV19; CDR3 protein: CASRFLAGEETQYF; CDR3 DNA: TGTGCCAGTAGGTTCCTAGCGGGAGAAGAGACCCAGTACTTC
D gene: TRBD1; J gene: TRBJ1-4; CDR3 length: 16; clone size: .; V gene: TRBV11-2; CDR3 protein: CASSRRQGARNEKLFF; CDR3 DNA: TGTGCCAGCAGCCGTAGACAGGGGGCGAGAAATGAAAAACTGTTTTTT
D gene: TRBD2; J gene: TRBJ2-3; CDR3 length: 14; clone size: .; V gene: TRBV10-3; CDR3 protein: CATVPRGGTDTQYF; CDR3 DNA: TGTGCCACCGTACCCCGGGGGGGCACAGATACGCAGTATTTT
D gene: TRBD1; J gene: TRBJ2-7; CDR3 length: 16; clone size: .; V gene: TRBV7-2; CDR3 protein: CASSLASGQGGYEQYF; CDR3 DNA: TGTGCCAGCAGCTTAGCTTCGGGACAGGGGGGCTACGAGCAGTACTTC
D gene: TRBD2; J gene: TRBJ2-5; CDR3 length: 13; clone size: .; V gene: TRBV19; CDR3 protein: CASSRAGGETQYF; CDR3 DNA: TGTGCCAGTAGTAGAGCGGGAGGAGAGACCCAGTACTTC
D gene: TRBD1; J gene: TRBJ1-1; CDR3 length: 13; clone size: .; V gene: TRBV5-1; CDR3 protein: CASSTGAGTEAFF; CDR3 DNA: TGCGCCAGCAGTACAGGGGCAGGGACTGAAGCTTTCTTT